These 21 T cell receptor beta chains originate from one sample sequenced in a study of blood T cells in healthy people across ages (dated by TCRdb to 2015 to 2017). Library creation used 5' RACE. The listed sequencing device is Illumina HiSeq 2500. A second PCR of roughly 7 to 12 cycles was run with a J-beta primer mix and a sample-barcoded 5' primer. TCRdb reanalyzed the raw reads on its own, using fastp at Q25 for trimming and MiXCR for clone calling, and kept in-frame beta chains. Rows matching on CDR3 protein sequence are summarized as one entry with the most common DNA and genes. The sample profile shows approximately 960,000 distinct CDR3 sequences; about 28% of them were found once. The ten largest make up about 9.4% of the sample. The data were also submitted as part of a second study, on T cells of mothers and their children.

The source material was blood. Receptors originate from a woman aged 40 to 49 in good health.

V and J are TRBV24-1 and TRBJ1-1, with 9 bases identical to TRBD1. Germline V gives CDR1 KGHDR, CDR2 SFDVKD. Trimming cost V 7 bases and J 6 bases; bases outside gene matches: 8. This CDR3 comprises 14 residues. The CDR3 sequence is CATRSRDRDPEAFF. The CDR3 bases are TGTGCCACCAGGTCCCGGGACAGGGACCCTGAAGCTTTCTTT.

In its sample, this clonotype was seen many times. V and J are TRBV12-3 or TRBV12-4 and TRBJ1-2, with 7 bases matching TRBD1. This CDR3 is 14 amino acids long. Trimming took 5 bases from V and 4 from J; bases not matched to a gene: 7. CDR3 in DNA: TGTGCCAGCAGTACAACGACAGGGCTCTATGGCTACACCTTC. It encodes CASSTTTGLYGYTF.

This clonotype was counted at least ten times. The chain recombines TRBV20-1 with TRBJ2-7; D is tentatively TRBD1 or TRBD2 (5 bases each). The germline gives CDR1 DFQATT, CDR2 SNEGSKA (reference sequence). There are 13 residues in the CDR3. Trimming pared 5 bases from V and 0 bases from J, leaving 11 bases between. CDR3 nucleotide sequence: TGCAGTGCTTGGGGACCCAGCTCCTACGAGCAGTACTTC. It translates to CSAWGPSSYEQYF.

This clonotype has only a few counts. The chain uses TRBV18 and TRBJ2-7; D unresolved. This CDR3 contains 12 residues. The V end lost 1 base, the J end lost 3 bases, and 4 bases lay between the germline ends. The germline V gene encodes CDR1 KGHSH and CDR2 LQKENI. As DNA, the CDR3 is TGTGCCAGCTCACCACACATCTACGAGCAGTACTTC. Translating gives CASSPHIYEQYF.

The V gene is TRBV20-1, the J gene TRBJ2-5; D ambiguous. Germline V CDR1 and CDR2: DFQATT, SNEGSKA (reference sequence). The length of the CDR3 is 14 residues. Trimming took 5 bases from V and 2 from J, leaving 15 bases between them. The CDR3, as DNA: TGCAGTGCTCTAAGGTCCGGACGTCAAGAGACCCAGTACTTC. It specifies CSALRSGRQETQYF.

As to this clonotype: The junction departs from the called germline gene at one end, perhaps through a read error. J is TRBJ1-2 and V is TRBV5-1; D is ambiguous. Per germline, CDR1 SGHRS and CDR2 YFSETQ. The CDR3 spans 14 residues. CDR3 residues: CASSPNQLRRGYTF. CDR3 sequence (DNA): TGTGCCAGCAGCCCCAATCAACTCCGTCGGGGCTACACCTTC.

Remarks on this clonotype: A much larger clone differs by one base, so this may be a read error. The CDR3 sequence: CASSLDGGLGNEQFF. DNA for the CDR3: TGTGCCAGCAGCCTTGACGGGGGGTTGGGAAATGAGCAGTTCTTC. The chain recombines TRBV7-3 with TRBJ2-1; TRBD2 matches 7 bases. The germline gives CDR1 SGHTA, CDR2 FQGTGA. This CDR3 is 15 amino acids long. With 5 bases clipped from V and 7 bases from J, the junction kept 11 bases outside the gene matches.

The chain recombines TRBV3-1 with TRBJ2-4, with D possibly being TRBD1 (6 bases). The better agreement between TRBJ2-7 and the DNA end casts doubt on the J call. CDR3 length equals 15 residues. Looked up from germline, CDR1 is LGHDT and CDR2 is YNNKEL (reference sequence). This CDR3 reads CASSQGTGRWYEQYF. The CDR3 nucleotides are TGTGCCAGCAGCCAGGGTACAGGGAGATGGTACGAGCAGTACTTC.

In the case of this clonotype: One end of the junction does not line up with germline, which may come from a read error. The chain employs TRBV28 and TRBJ2-1; 8 nucleotides match TRBD1. This CDR3 spans 14 amino acids. Germline V lookup: CDR1 MDHEN, CDR2 SYDVKM. Written as DNA, the CDR3 is TGTGCCAGCAGTTCGGACAGGGTCTACAATAAGCAGTTCTTC. Protein product: CASSSDRVYNKQFF.

Comment on this clonotype: A read error may explain this, as a much larger clone is one base away. The V call is TRBV7-2, the J call TRBJ2-1; 8 nucleotides align to TRBD1. The CDR3 runs 12 residues. CDR1 is SGHTA, CDR2 FQGNSA, per germline. The chain's CDR3 is CVSGQGRNEQFF. The DNA of the CDR3 is TGTGTCAGTGGACAGGGAAGAAATGAGCAGTTCTTC.

This clonotype was observed a few times. This sequence joins TRBV24-1 and TRBJ2-1; D is possibly TRBD2 (5 bases). The CDR3 loop spans 13 amino acids. Germline-derived CDR1 and CDR2 are KGHDR and SFDVKD. V was shortened by 3 bases and J by 7 bases, with 9 bases between the two germline ends. The CDR3 DNA is TGTGCCACCAGTGATCCTTGGGAGAATGAGCAGTTCTTC. Translating it yields CATSDPWENEQFF.

The chain carries TRBV7-3 and TRBJ1-2; D is undetermined. Germline assignment: CDR1 SGHTA and CDR2 FQGTGA. The CDR3 has 15 amino acids. V was trimmed by 2 bases and J by 7 bases, leaving 17 bases between them. Written as DNA, the CDR3 is TGTGCCAGCAGCTTAGACGGCCGCCCGGCAGGTGGCTACACCTTC. Its protein product is CASSLDGRPAGGYTF. The complete variable domain, with remaining parts taken from reference TRBV7-3 and TRBJ1-2, reads GAGVSQTPSNKVTEKGKYVELRCDPISGHTALYWYRQSLGQGPEFLIYFQGTGAADDSGLPNDRFFAVRPEGSVSTLKIQRTERGDSAVYLCASSLDGRPAGGYTFGSGTRLTVV.

This clonotype is a singleton in its sample. The junction departs from germline at one end; a sequencing error may be responsible. V and J are TRBV5-1 and TRBJ2-1; tentatively, D is TRBD1 (5 bases). From germline, CDR1 is SGHRS and CDR2 YFSETQ. The CDR3 runs to 15 residues. CDR3 coding DNA: TGCGCCAGCAGCGAGCAGGGAAGCTCCTACAATGAGAAGTTCTTC. As protein: CASSEQGSSYNEKFF.

This clonotype was counted only a few times. The chain recombines TRBV6-2 or TRBV6-3 with TRBJ2-1; tentatively, D is TRBD1 (6 bases). Germline V gene data show CDR1 as MNHEY and CDR2 as SVGEGT. There are 13 residues in the CDR3. The V end lost 4 bases, the J end lost 8 bases, and 12 bases lay between the germline ends. The CDR3 loop is CASSSSGAHEQFF. In DNA, the CDR3 is TGTGCCAGCAGTTCCTCAGGGGCACATGAGCAGTTCTTC.

This chain joins TRBV29-1 and TRBJ1-4; TRBD1 aligns across 7 bases. J lost 10 bases, V lost 6 bases, and 11 bases had no gene match. Germline values: CDR1 SQVTM, CDR2 ANQGSEA. This CDR3 comprises 13 residues. The CDR3 loop is CSVVQGPSGKLFF. DNA for the CDR3: TGCAGCGTAGTACAGGGGCCGAGCGGAAAACTGTTTTTT.

Regarding this clonotype: This may come from a read error, since a much larger clone is one base off. The rearrangement joins TRBV10-3 to TRBJ2-7, with 7 bases lining up with TRBD2. J gave up 12 bases and V 4 bases, and 15 bases lay outside the gene matches. From germline, CDR1 is ENHRY and CDR2 SYGVKD. The CDR3 totals 14 residues. The CDR3: CAISVGGVQETRYF. The CDR3 DNA reads TGTGCCATCAGTGTTGGGGGGGTTCAAGAGACCCGGTACTTC.

The chain employs TRBV20-1 and TRBJ2-1; 11 bases map to TRBD1. Germline CDR1 and CDR2: DFQATT and SNEGSKA (reference sequence). The CDR3 covers 15 residues. V lost 4 bases and J lost 7; bases outside the gene matches: 9. CDR3 bases: TGCAGTGCTACAGTGGGGACAGGGGGTTTGAATGAGCAGTTCTTC. Translated, it gives CSATVGTGGLNEQFF.

This chain links TRBV27 with TRBJ1-2; D might be TRBD1 (5 bases). Trimming took off 4 bases at V and 3 bases at J, with 15 bases between the two ends. The CDR3 sequence is 15 residues long. CDR1 MNHEY and CDR2 SMNVEV come from the germline V gene (reference sequence). The CDR3 region has the DNA TGTGCCAGCAGTTCCAACAGGAGAGAGGACTATGGCTACACCTTC. Its protein product is CASSSNRREDYGYTF.

This clonotype has a single count. The chain is built from TRBV4-3 and TRBJ1-4; possible D gene TRBD1, 5 bases. Trimming took 0 bases from V and 3 from J, leaving 14 bases between them. CDR3 length: 17 residues. The germline V gene encodes CDR1 LGHNA and CDR2 YSLEER. Written as DNA, the CDR3 is TGCGCCAGCAGCCAAGATCCCCCGCGAGGGGCTAATGAAAAACTGTTTTTT. As protein: CASSQDPPRGANEKLFF.

As for this clonotype: This may stem from a read error, because a much larger clone lies one nucleotide away. The chain joins TRBV20-1 to TRBJ2-1; D perhaps matches TRBD2 (7 bases). Gene TRBJ2-7 matches the end of the DNA better, so the J call may be wrong. Germline V lookup: CDR1 DFQATT, CDR2 SNEGSKA (reference sequence). This CDR3 region has 14 residues. The CDR3 DNA reads TGCAGTGCCCCCCGACTAGCCGGGGACAATGAGCAGTACTTC. Protein: CSAPRLAGDNEQYF.

The chain uses TRBV7-8 and TRBJ2-1, with D possibly being TRBD2 (5 bases). V lost 5 bases and J lost 2, with 19 bases in between. CDR3 length: 17 residues. Germline lookup yields CDR1 SGHVS and CDR2 FQNEAQ. The CDR3 loop is CASSQRHTLLTYNEQFF. Here the CDR3 DNA reads TGTGCCAGCAGCCAGCGGCATACACTCCTAACCTACAATGAGCAGTTCTTC.